These 8 T cell receptor beta chains share one sample of origin, sequenced in a study of blood T cell repertoires in COVID-19. Libraries were prepared by immunoSEQ multiplex PCR; TCRdb keeps only in-frame clonotypes and omits some of them. Of 110,000 to 150,000 clones detected, under 85% appear once; the ten largest clones hold 1.5% to 2%. Source material: PBMCs or T cells enriched from blood (not recorded which). Source of these receptors: a woman between 18 and 29 years old who had been exposed to COVID-19.

This clone was observed a handful of times. The chain couples TRBV15 to TRBJ2-1, with 7 positions matching TRBD2. Per germline, CDR1 LNHNV and CDR2 YYDKDF (reference sequence). The CDR3 has 16 residues. V shed 2 bases, J shed 0 bases, and the junction held 4 bases outside the gene matches. The CDR3, as DNA: TGTGCCACCAGCAGACCTGGGGGGGGCTCCTACAATGAGCAGTTCTTC. Its translation: CATSRPGGGSYNEQFF. Full variable domain (rest looked up from reference TRBV15 and TRBJ2-1): DAMVIQNPRYQVTQFGKPVTLSCSQTLNHNVMYWYQQKSSQAPKLLFHYYDKDFNNEADTPDNFQSRRPNTSFCFLDIRSPGLGDTAMYLCATSRPGGGSYNEQFFGPGTRLTVL.

The V gene is TRBV3-1 (or the pseudogene TRBV3-2), the J gene TRBJ2-5, with TRBD2 identical over 8 bases. This CDR3 region has 15 residues. After removal of 1 base from V and 5 bases from J, the junction contained 6 bases not matched to a gene. Germline-derived CDR1 and CDR2 are LGHDT and YNNKEL (reference sequence). The CDR3 DNA reads TGTGCCAGCAGCCAAGTAAGCGGGAGTTATGAGACCCAGTACTTC. Encoded protein: CASSQVSGSYETQYF.

The chain employs TRBV28 and TRBJ2-1; no clear D. Germline CDR1 is MDHEN and CDR2 is SYDVKM. There are 12 residues in the CDR3. With 5 bases removed from V and 4 bases from J, the gap between germline ends came to 6 bases. This CDR3 reads CASSLTYNEQFF. CDR3 coding DNA: TGTGCCAGCAGTCTCACTTACAATGAGCAGTTCTTC.

In its sample, this clone was seen a few times. The rearrangement uses TRBV6-4 and TRBJ2-7; 7 bases fit TRBD1. With V trimmed by 2 bases and J by 1 base, 5 bases remained unmatched. Per germline, CDR1 MRHNA and CDR2 SNTAGT. The CDR3 extends over 15 amino acids. CDR3 region: CASSDAGTASYEQYF. The DNA for the CDR3 is TGTGCCAGCAGTGACGCTGGGACAGCATCCTACGAGCAGTACTTC.

V usage is TRBV19 and J usage is TRBJ1-1, with D unresolved. V lost 7 bases and J 1 base, leaving 16 bases between the germline ends. CDR1 and CDR2 from the germline V gene are LNHDA and SQIVND (reference sequence). The CDR3 totals 15 residues. CDR3 in amino acids: CASTALRVSNTEAFF. In DNA, the CDR3 is TGTGCCAGTACCGCCCTCCGGGTTTCGAACACTGAAGCTTTCTTT. Using reference TRBV19 and TRBJ1-1 for the parts outside the CDR3, the full variable domain is DGGITQSPKYLFRKEGQNVTLSCEQNLNHDAMYWYRQDPGQGLRLIYYSQIVNDFQKGDIAEGYSVSREKKESFPLTVTSAQKNPTAFYLCASTALRVSNTEAFFGQGTRLTVV.

This clone has at least ten counts. The chain recombines TRBV11-2 with TRBJ2-7; possibly TRBD2 for D (7 bases). Germline V lookup: CDR1 SGHAT, CDR2 FQNNGV. V shed 2 bases and J shed 3 bases, with 17 bases lying between them. CDR3 size: 16 residues. The CDR3 coding sequence is TGTGCCAGCAGCTTATTCCGGGGGGCGCGAGTCTACGAGCAGTACTTC. Encoded protein: CASSLFRGARVYEQYF.

The chain has TRBV18 and TRBJ2-7; 10 nucleotides agree with TRBD2. CDR1 and CDR2 (germline): KGHSH, LQKENI. V was clipped by 0 bases and J by 6 bases; unmatched bases: 5. This CDR3 comprises 15 residues. The CDR3 here is CASSPPGTSVREQYF. The CDR3 DNA reads as TGTGCCAGCTCACCACCGGGGACTAGCGTTCGCGAGCAGTACTTC.

This chain connects TRBV6-5 to TRBJ2-3; 11 bases agree with TRBD1. Germline V gives CDR1 MNHEY, CDR2 SVGAGI. Trimming took 4 bases from V and 5 from J; bases not matched to a gene: 8. This CDR3 comprises 16 residues. CDR3 coding DNA: TGTGCCAGCAGTTCGAACCCGGGACAGGGGGGAGATACGCAGTATTTT. This encodes CASSSNPGQGGDTQYF.